This T cell receptor (beta chain) was sequenced during a study of blood T cell repertoires in COVID-19. Participants' own reports of clinical history determined their cohort assignment. The CDR3 loop spans 15 amino acids. Per germline, CDR1 LNHDA and CDR2 SQIVND (reference sequence). V lost 3 bases to trimming and J lost 4 bases, with 13 bases between them. Method: immunoSEQ multiplex PCR; TCRdb's copy keeps in-frame clones and lacks some. This sample carries about 140,000 clones, 84% of them seen once, and the ten largest clones take approximately 3.6%. The sequenced material came from PBMCs or T cells enriched from blood (not recorded which). The chain employs TRBV19 and TRBJ1-5; no definite D call. This sequence originates from a woman aged 45 to 65 with acute COVID-19. CDR3 in DNA: TGTGCCAGTAGTATCGGGTTACTCAAGAATCAGCCCCAGCATTTT. Translating it yields CASSIGLLKNQPQHF.